This T cell receptor beta chain was captured in a study of cytomegalovirus exposure and HLA in healthy donors. Across the whole study: The 90 to 150 validation repertoires used a platform that matched the one used for the 666 first-cohort repertoires, as a later analysis reported.

The protocol was immunoSEQ multiplex PCR, while the TCRdb copy is restricted to in-frame clones and leaves out a portion. The repertoire includes approximately 300,000 clones, approximately 86% of them detected once, and approximately 1.1% sits in the top ten. This clone was detected only once. This CDR3 region has 16 residues. Germline CDR1 is MGHRA and CDR2 is YSYEKL. The V end was cut by 0 bases, the J end by 7 bases, with 15 bases between. J is TRBJ2-2 and V is TRBV4-1; D unresolved. This TCR derives from a woman aged 25 to 39 in good health and CMV-seropositive. The sequenced sample was PBMCs. The CDR3 coding sequence is TGCGCCAGCAGCCAAGATCTCGTCAACTCTGGCGGGGAGCTGTTTTTT. This gives the protein CASSQDLVNSGGELFF.